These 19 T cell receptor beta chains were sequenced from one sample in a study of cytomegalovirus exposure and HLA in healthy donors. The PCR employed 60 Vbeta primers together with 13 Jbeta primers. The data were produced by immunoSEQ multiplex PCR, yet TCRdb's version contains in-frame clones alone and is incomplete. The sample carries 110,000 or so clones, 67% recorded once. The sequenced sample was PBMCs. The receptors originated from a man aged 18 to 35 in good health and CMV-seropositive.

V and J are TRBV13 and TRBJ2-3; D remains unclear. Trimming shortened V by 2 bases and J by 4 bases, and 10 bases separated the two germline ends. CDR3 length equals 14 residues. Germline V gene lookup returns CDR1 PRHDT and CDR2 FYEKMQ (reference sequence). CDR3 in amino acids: CASSLSPAADTQYF. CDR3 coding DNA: TGTGCCAGCAGCTTATCCCCTGCGGCAGATACGCAGTATTTT. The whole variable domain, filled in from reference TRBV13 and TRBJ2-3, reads AAGVIQSPRHLIKEKRETATLKCYPIPRHDTVYWYQQGPGQDPQFLISFYEKMQSDKGSIPDRFSAQQFSDYHSELNMSSLELGDSALYFCASSLSPAADTQYFGPGTRLTVL.

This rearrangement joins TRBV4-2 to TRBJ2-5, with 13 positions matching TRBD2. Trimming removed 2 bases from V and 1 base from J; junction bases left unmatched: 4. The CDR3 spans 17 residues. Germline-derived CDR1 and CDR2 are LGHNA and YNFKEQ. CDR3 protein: CASSQTSGGAGQETQYF. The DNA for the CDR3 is TGTGCCAGCAGCCAAACTAGCGGGGGGGCCGGCCAAGAGACCCAGTACTTC.

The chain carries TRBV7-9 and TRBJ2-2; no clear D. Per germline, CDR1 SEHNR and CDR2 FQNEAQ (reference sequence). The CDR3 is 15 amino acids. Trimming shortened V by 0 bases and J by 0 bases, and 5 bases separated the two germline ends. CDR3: CASSLAQPNTGELFF. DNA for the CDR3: TGTGCCAGCAGCTTAGCACAGCCGAACACCGGGGAGCTGTTTTTT.

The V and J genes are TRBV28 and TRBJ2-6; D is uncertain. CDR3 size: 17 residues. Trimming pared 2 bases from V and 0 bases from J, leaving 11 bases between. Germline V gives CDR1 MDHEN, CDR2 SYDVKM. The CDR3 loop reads CASSLPPSRSGANVLTF. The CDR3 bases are TGTGCCAGCAGTTTACCCCCATCGCGCTCTGGGGCCAACGTCCTGACTTTC.

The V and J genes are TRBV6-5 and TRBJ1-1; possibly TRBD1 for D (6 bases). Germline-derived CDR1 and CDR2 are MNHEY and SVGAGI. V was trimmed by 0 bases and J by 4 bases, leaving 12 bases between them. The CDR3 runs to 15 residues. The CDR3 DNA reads TGTGCCAGCAGTTACTCGAGGGGGTCGAGCACTGAAGCTTTCTTT. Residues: CASSYSRGSSTEAFF.

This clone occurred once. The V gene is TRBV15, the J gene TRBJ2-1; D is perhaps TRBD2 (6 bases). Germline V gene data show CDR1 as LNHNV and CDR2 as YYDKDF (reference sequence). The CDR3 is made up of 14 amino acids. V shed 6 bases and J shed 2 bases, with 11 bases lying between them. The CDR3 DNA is TGTGCCACCAGTACTAGCCGTCCCTACAATGAGCAGTTCTTC. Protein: CATSTSRPYNEQFF.

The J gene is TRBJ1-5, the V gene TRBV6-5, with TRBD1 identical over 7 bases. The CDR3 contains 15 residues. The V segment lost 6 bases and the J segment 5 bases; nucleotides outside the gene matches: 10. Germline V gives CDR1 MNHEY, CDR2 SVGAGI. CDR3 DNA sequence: TGTGCCAGCAGCCGAACAGGGGCAATCTATCAGCCCCAGCATTTT. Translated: CASSRTGAIYQPQHF.

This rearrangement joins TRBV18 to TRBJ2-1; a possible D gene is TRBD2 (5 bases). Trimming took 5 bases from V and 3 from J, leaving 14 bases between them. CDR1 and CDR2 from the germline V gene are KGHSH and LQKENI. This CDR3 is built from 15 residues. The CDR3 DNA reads TGTGCCAGCTCATCTACGGCCGGGGACTACAATGAGCAGTTCTTC. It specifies CASSSTAGDYNEQFF.

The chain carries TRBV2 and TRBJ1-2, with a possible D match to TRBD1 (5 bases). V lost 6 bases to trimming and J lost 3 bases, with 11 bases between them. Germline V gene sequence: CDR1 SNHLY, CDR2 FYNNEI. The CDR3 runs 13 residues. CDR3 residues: CASSREGHYGYTF. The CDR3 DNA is TGTGCCAGCAGCCGGGAGGGACACTATGGCTACACCTTC. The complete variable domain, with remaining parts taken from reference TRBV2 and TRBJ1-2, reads EPEVTQTPSHQVTQMGQEVILRCVPISNHLYFYWYRQILGQKVEFLVSFYNNEISEKSEIFDDQFSVERPDGSNFTLKIRSTKLEDSAMYFCASSREGHYGYTFGSGTRLTVV.

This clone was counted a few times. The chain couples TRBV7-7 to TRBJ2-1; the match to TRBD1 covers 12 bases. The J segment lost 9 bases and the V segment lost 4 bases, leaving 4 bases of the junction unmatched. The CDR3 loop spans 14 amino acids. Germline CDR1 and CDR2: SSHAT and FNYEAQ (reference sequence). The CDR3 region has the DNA TGTGCCAGCAGCTCCGGGACAGGGGGCGGTGAGCAGTTCTTC. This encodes CASSSGTGGGEQFF.

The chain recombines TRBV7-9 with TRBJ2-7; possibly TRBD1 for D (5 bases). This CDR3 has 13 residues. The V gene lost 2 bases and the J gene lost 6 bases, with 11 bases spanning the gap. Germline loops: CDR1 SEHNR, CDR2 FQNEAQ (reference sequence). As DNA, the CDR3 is TGTGCCAGCAGCTTACTTACAGGCTCCGAGCAGTACTTC. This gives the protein CASSLLTGSEQYF. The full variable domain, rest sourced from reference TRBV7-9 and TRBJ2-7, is DTGVSQNPRHKITKRGQNVTFRCDPISEHNRLYWYRQTLGQGPEFLTYFQNEAQLEKSRLLSDRFSAERPKGSFSTLEIQRTEQGDSAMYLCASSLLTGSEQYFGPGTRLTVT.

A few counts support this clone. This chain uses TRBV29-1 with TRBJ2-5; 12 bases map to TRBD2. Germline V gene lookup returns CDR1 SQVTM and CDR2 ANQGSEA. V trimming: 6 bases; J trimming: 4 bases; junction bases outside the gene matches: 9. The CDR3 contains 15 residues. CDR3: CSVDLELAGGETQYF. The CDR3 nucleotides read TGCAGCGTGGACCTGGAACTAGCGGGGGGAGAGACCCAGTACTTC.

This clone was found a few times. This CDR3 is CASSNHPTGTGELFF. As DNA, the CDR3 is TGTGCCAGCAGTAACCACCCGACAGGGACCGGGGAGCTGTTTTTT. V gene TRBV27 combines with J gene TRBJ2-2; 7 bases are a match to TRBD1. CDR1 is MNHEY and CDR2 is SMNVEV in the germline V gene (reference sequence). V lost 5 bases, J lost 5 bases, and 8 bases stayed unmatched. The CDR3 has 15 residues.

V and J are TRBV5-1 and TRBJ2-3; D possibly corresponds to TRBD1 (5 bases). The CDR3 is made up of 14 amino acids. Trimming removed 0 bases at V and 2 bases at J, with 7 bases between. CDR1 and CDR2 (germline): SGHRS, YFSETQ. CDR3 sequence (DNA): TGCGCCAGCAGCTTGGGGGGCCCCACAGATACGCAGTATTTT. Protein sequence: CASSLGGPTDTQYF.

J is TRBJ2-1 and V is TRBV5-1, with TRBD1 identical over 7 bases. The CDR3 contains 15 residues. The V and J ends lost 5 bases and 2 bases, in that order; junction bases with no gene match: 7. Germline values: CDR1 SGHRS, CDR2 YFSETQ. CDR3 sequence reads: CASSFDRVPYNEQFF. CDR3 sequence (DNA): TGCGCCAGCAGTTTCGACAGGGTTCCCTACAATGAGCAGTTCTTC.

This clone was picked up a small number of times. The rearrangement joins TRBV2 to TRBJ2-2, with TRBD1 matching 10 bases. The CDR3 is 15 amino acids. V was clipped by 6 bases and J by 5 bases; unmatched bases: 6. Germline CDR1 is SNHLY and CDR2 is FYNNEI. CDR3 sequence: CASRGQGIITGELFF. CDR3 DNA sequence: TGTGCCAGCAGGGGACAGGGGATAATAACCGGGGAGCTGTTTTTT. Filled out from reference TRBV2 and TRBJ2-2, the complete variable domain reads EPEVTQTPSHQVTQMGQEVILRCVPISNHLYFYWYRQILGQKVEFLVSFYNNEISEKSEIFDDQFSVERPDGSNFTLKIRSTKLEDSAMYFCASRGQGIITGELFFGEGSRLTVL.

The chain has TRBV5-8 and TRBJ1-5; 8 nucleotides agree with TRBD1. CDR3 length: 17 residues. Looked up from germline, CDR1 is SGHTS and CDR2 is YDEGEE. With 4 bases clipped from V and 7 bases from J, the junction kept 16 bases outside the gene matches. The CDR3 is CASSLGMGAGDRQPQHF. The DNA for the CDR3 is TGTGCCAGCAGCCTGGGGATGGGTGCAGGGGACAGGCAGCCCCAGCATTTT.

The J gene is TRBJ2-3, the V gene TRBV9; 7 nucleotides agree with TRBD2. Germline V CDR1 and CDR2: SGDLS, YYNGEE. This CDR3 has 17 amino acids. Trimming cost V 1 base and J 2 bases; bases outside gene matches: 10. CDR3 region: CASSVSTAGRYTDTQYF. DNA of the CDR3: TGTGCCAGCAGCGTAAGTACAGCGGGGCGCTACACAGATACGCAGTATTTT.

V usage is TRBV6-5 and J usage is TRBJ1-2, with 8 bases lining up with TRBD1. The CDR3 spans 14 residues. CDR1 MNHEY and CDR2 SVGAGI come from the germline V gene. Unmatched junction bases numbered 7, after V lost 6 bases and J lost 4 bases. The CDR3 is CASRMDRAGYGYTF. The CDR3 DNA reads TGTGCCAGCAGAATGGACAGGGCTGGCTATGGCTACACCTTC.